This is a list of T cell receptor beta chains from one sample in a study of cytomegalovirus exposure and HLA in healthy donors. Produced via immunoSEQ multiplex PCR; TCRdb's table is partial and in-frame only. The repertoire holds 150,000 to 200,000 clones, with over 75% as singletons. The specimen was PBMCs. These receptors were collected from a woman aged 25 to 39 in good health and CMV-seronegative. Both conserved end residues are part of each CDR3. The order of the fields is D gene, V gene, clone size, J gene, CDR3 protein, CDR3 DNA. A D gene is named only where the DNA matches it firmly. Clone size appears in some rows only: once, few, many, or a class for an expanded clone.

D: TRBD1; V: TRBV4-1; size: NA; J: TRBJ1-1; CDR3: CASSGQGPGEAFF; DNA: TGCGCCAGCAGCGGACAGGGCCCAGGGGAAGCTTTCTTT
D: TRBD1; V: TRBV29-1; size: few; J: TRBJ2-1; CDR3: CSVSRQSTGEPNEQFF; DNA: TGCAGCGTTTCTAGACAATCGACAGGGGAACCCAATGAGCAGTTCTTC
D: TRBD1; V: TRBV13; size: NA; J: TRBJ2-5; CDR3: CASSLGAGGPGETQYF; DNA: TGTGCCAGCAGCTTAGGCGCAGGGGGCCCCGGGGAGACCCAGTACTTC
D: NA; V: TRBV30; size: NA; J: TRBJ2-7; CDR3: CAWSVQGYEQYF; DNA: TGTGCCTGGAGTGTACAGGGTTACGAGCAGTACTTC
D: TRBD2; V: TRBV7-3; size: NA; J: TRBJ2-2; CDR3: CASGRAGSPGGTGELFF; DNA: TGTGCCAGCGGGAGGGCTGGCTCCCCAGGCGGAACCGGGGAGCTGTTTTTT
D: NA; V: TRBV30; size: few; J: TRBJ1-1; CDR3: CAWSVGVNTEAFF; DNA: TGTGCCTGGAGTGTAGGGGTGAACACTGAAGCTTTCTTT
D: TRBD2; V: TRBV29-1; size: NA; J: TRBJ2-7; CDR3: CNRRGTSGVPSYEQYF; DNA: TGCAACCGAAGGGGGACTAGCGGGGTCCCCAGCTACGAGCAGTACTTC
D: NA; V: TRBV9; size: few; J: TRBJ2-3; CDR3: CASSVGSPDTQYF; DNA: TGTGCCAGCAGCGTCGGGAGTCCAGATACGCAGTATTTT
D: NA; V: TRBV15; size: NA; J: TRBJ2-7; CDR3: CATSRGTDFYEQYF; DNA: TGTGCCACCAGCAGAGGGACAGACTTCTACGAGCAGTACTTC
D: NA; V: TRBV7-3; size: few; J: TRBJ1-4; CDR3: CASSSTPAGKLFF; DNA: TGTGCCAGCAGCTCCACGCCGGCAGGGAAACTGTTTTTT
D: TRBD2; V: TRBV10-1; size: once; J: TRBJ2-7; CDR3: CASSESKLAGYEQYF; DNA: TGCGCCAGCAGTGAGTCGAAGCTAGCGGGCTACGAGCAGTACTTC
D: NA; V: TRBV30; size: NA; J: TRBJ1-5; CDR3: CAWSVRQPSQPQHF; DNA: TGTGCCTGGAGTGTTAGACAGCCCAGTCAGCCCCAGCATTTT
D: NA; V: TRBV29-1; size: once; J: TRBJ2-5; CDR3: CSYHRESKTQYF; DNA: TGCAGCTATCACAGGGAAAGCAAGACCCAGTACTTC
D: TRBD1; V: TRBV5-1; size: NA; J: TRBJ1-2; CDR3: CASSSLDRGGYTF; DNA: TGCGCCAGCAGCTCCCTCGACAGGGGAGGCTACACCTTC
D: TRBD1; V: TRBV27; size: NA; J: TRBJ1-5; CDR3: CASSTTGGNQPQHF; DNA: TGTGCCAGCAGTACGACAGGGGGCAATCAGCCCCAGCATTTT
D: TRBD1; V: TRBV19; size: once; J: TRBJ1-5; CDR3: CASSGGQGLVNQPQHF; DNA: TGTGCCAGTAGTGGCGGACAGGGCCTAGTTAATCAGCCCCAGCATTTT
D: TRBD2; V: TRBV7-3; size: NA; J: TRBJ2-6; CDR3: CASSLLGTSDSGANVLTF; DNA: TGTGCCAGCAGCTTATTAGGGACTAGCGACTCTGGGGCCAACGTCCTGACTTTC
D: NA; V: TRBV25-1; size: NA; J: TRBJ2-3; CDR3: CASVGGRGEADTQYF; DNA: TGTGCCAGCGTCGGGGGGCGCGGAGAGGCAGATACGCAGTATTTT
D: NA; V: TRBV14; size: NA; J: TRBJ2-7; CDR3: CASSQVQGGLSYEQYF; DNA: TGTGCCAGCAGCCAAGTACAAGGAGGGCTTTCCTACGAGCAGTACTTC
D: TRBD1; V: TRBV10-3; size: NA; J: TRBJ2-7; CDR3: CAISGGQGVYEQYF; DNA: TGTGCCATCAGTGGAGGACAGGGGGTATACGAGCAGTACTTC
D: NA; V: TRBV6-5; size: NA; J: TRBJ1-1; CDR3: CASTNIGTEAFF; DNA: TGTGCCAGCACTAACATAGGGACAGAAGCTTTCTTT
D: NA; V: TRBV28; size: few; J: TRBJ2-2; CDR3: CASTVTGVPGELFF; DNA: TGTGCCAGCACCGTGACGGGGGTCCCCGGGGAGCTGTTTTTT
D: TRBD2; V: TRBV18; size: NA; J: TRBJ2-5; CDR3: CASSPGLAGEETQYF; DNA: TGTGCCAGCTCACCGGGACTAGCGGGAGAGGAGACCCAGTACTTC
D: TRBD1; V: TRBV4-3; size: NA; J: TRBJ2-7; CDR3: CASSLDRGRYEQYF; DNA: TGCGCCAGCAGTCTGGACAGGGGGCGATACGAGCAGTACTTC
D: NA; V: TRBV2; size: NA; J: TRBJ1-5; CDR3: CASSTGNQPQHF; DNA: TGTGCCAGCAGTACAGGGAATCAGCCCCAGCATTTT
D: TRBD2; V: TRBV28; size: NA; J: TRBJ2-1; CDR3: CASSLARGSGRNEQFF; DNA: TGTGCCAGCAGTCTGGCACGGGGAAGCGGGAGGAATGAGCAGTTCTTC
D: TRBD1; V: TRBV29-1; size: NA; J: TRBJ1-1; CDR3: CSGGQVETEAFF; DNA: TGCAGCGGGGGACAGGTAGAAACTGAAGCTTTCTTT
D: NA; V: TRBV4-3; size: NA; J: TRBJ1-2; CDR3: CASSQDSGQRLFGYTF; DNA: TGCGCCAGCAGCCAAGATAGTGGACAGCGCCTTTTTGGCTACACCTTC
D: NA; V: TRBV7-6; size: NA; J: TRBJ1-4; CDR3: CASSLEYGEATNEKLFF; DNA: TGTGCCAGCAGCTTAGAGTATGGAGAAGCAACTAATGAAAAACTGTTTTTT
D: NA; V: TRBV5-1; size: NA; J: TRBJ1-2; CDR3: CASSFTTPGGGSGGYTF; DNA: TGCGCCAGCAGCTTTACAACACCTGGGGGGGGATCCGGTGGCTACACCTTC
D: TRBD1; V: TRBV18; size: once; J: TRBJ1-2; CDR3: CASLPRTGNGYTF; DNA: TGTGCCAGCTTACCACGGACAGGGAATGGCTACACCTTC
D: TRBD2; V: TRBV7-3; size: NA; J: TRBJ2-3; CDR3: CASSSVGGLANQDTDTQYF; DNA: TGTGCCAGCAGCTCCGTCGGGGGACTAGCGAATCAAGACACAGATACGCAGTATTTT
D: NA; V: TRBV5-4; size: once; J: TRBJ2-7; CDR3: CASSLDGQPAYEQYF; DNA: TGTGCCAGCAGCTTGGACGGACAGCCTGCCTACGAGCAGTACTTC
D: TRBD1; V: TRBV6-1; size: NA; J: TRBJ1-4; CDR3: CASQTGAANEKLFF; DNA: TGTGCCAGTCAAACAGGGGCGGCTAATGAAAAACTGTTTTTT
D: NA; V: TRBV6-4; size: few; J: TRBJ2-2; CDR3: CASRSGGNTGELFF; DNA: TGTGCCAGCCGTAGCGGCGGGAACACCGGGGAGCTGTTTTTT
D: NA; V: TRBV27; size: NA; J: TRBJ1-1; CDR3: CASRSPVNTEAFF; DNA: TGTGCCAGCAGATCTCCGGTGAACACTGAAGCTTTCTTT
D: TRBD1; V: TRBV11-3; size: NA; J: TRBJ1-1; CDR3: CASSHRTGDTEAFF; DNA: TGTGCCAGCAGCCACCGGACAGGGGACACTGAAGCTTTCTTT
D: TRBD2; V: TRBV19; size: NA; J: TRBJ2-3; CDR3: CASSSGGGTDTQYF; DNA: TGTGCCAGTAGTAGCGGGGGGGGTACAGATACGCAGTATTTT
D: TRBD1; V: TRBV6-5; size: once; J: TRBJ2-7; CDR3: CASQADRSSYEQYF; DNA: TGTGCCAGTCAAGCGGACAGGAGCTCCTACGAGCAGTACTTC
D: NA; V: TRBV6-1; size: NA; J: TRBJ1-1; CDR3: CASSEDGAKNTEAFF; DNA: TGTGCCAGCAGTGAAGACGGTGCTAAGAACACTGAAGCTTTCTTT
D: NA; V: TRBV6-4; size: NA; J: TRBJ1-6; CDR3: CASSGSLYGTPLHF; DNA: TGTGCCAGCAGCGGGTCGCTTTACGGTACACCCCTCCACTTT
D: NA; V: TRBV28; size: NA; J: TRBJ1-1; CDR3: CASSAGGAFGNTEAFF; DNA: TGTGCCAGCAGTGCGGGAGGGGCTTTCGGGAACACTGAAGCTTTCTTT
D: TRBD1; V: TRBV29-1; size: few; J: TRBJ2-7; CDR3: CSVGAGGCEQYF; DNA: TGCAGCGTAGGGGCAGGGGGATGCGAGCAGTACTTC
D: TRBD1; V: TRBV2; size: NA; J: TRBJ1-2; CDR3: CASSDYATGGLPLGYTF; DNA: TGTGCCAGCAGTGATTATGCGACAGGGGGCCTTCCGCTTGGCTACACCTTC
D: TRBD2; V: TRBV7-6; size: NA; J: TRBJ2-3; CDR3: CASSLDASGGGLSTDTQYF; DNA: TGTGCCAGCAGCTTAGATGCTAGCGGGGGGGGGCTAAGCACAGATACGCAGTATTTT
D: NA; V: TRBV19; size: few; J: TRBJ1-3; CDR3: CASTNRIPSGNTIYF; DNA: TGTGCCAGTACAAACAGGATACCCTCTGGAAACACCATATATTTT
D: TRBD1; V: TRBV29-1; size: NA; J: TRBJ2-7; CDR3: CSVRSTGGSGEQYF; DNA: TGCAGCGTACGATCGACAGGGGGGTCCGGCGAGCAGTACTTC